Shown below are 23 T cell receptor beta chains from a single sample sequenced in a study of Graves' ophthalmopathy and Graves' hyperthyroidism. RNA transcripts served as template for amplifying TCR beta CDR3 sequences. First-round RT-PCR with HTBI primers preceded a second-round multiplex PCR. TCRdb processed the multiplex PCR reads anew with MiXCR; each CDR3 protein has one entry. This sample yields approximately 640,000 distinct CDR3 sequences, of which over 40% are seen a single time; roughly 3% belongs to the top ten. Sequenced sample: peripheral blood. The receptor set was obtained from an adult man with Graves' ophthalmopathy.

This rearrangement joins TRBV29-1 to TRBJ1-6; D is uncertain. V lost 0 bases, J lost 15 bases, and 9 bases lay in between. The germline gives CDR1 SQVTM, CDR2 ANQGSEA. The CDR3 is 11 residues long. CDR3 coding DNA: TGCAGCGTTGAAGACAGGACTCACCTCCACTTT. This codes for CSVEDRTHLHF. Variable domain in full (rest from reference TRBV29-1 and TRBJ1-6): SAVISQKPSRDICQRGTSLTIQCQVDSQVTMMFWYRQQPGQSLTLIATANQGSEATYESGFVIDKFPISRPNLTFSTLTVSNMSPEDSSIYLCSVEDRTHLHFGNGTRLTVT.

This clonotype was seen ten or more times. The chain uses TRBV20-1 and TRBJ1-2, with D unclear. Trimming took 2 bases from V and 6 from J, leaving 7 bases between them. The CDR3 covers 11 residues. From germline, CDR1 is DFQATT and CDR2 SNEGSKA (reference sequence). As DNA, the CDR3 is TGCAGTGCTAGAATCTCACATGGCTACACCTTC. Its protein product is CSARISHGYTF.

This clonotype was observed a few times. J is TRBJ2-7 and V is TRBV30; possible D gene TRBD2, 6 bases. The CDR3 is 13 residues long. Between the trimmed V and J ends, which lost 0 bases and 6 bases, there was a span of 12 bases. Germline loops: CDR1 GTSNPN, CDR2 SVGIG (reference sequence). CDR3 sequence: CAWSVGAGIEQYF. CDR3 bases: TGTGCCTGGAGTGTAGGGGCGGGGATCGAGCAGTACTTC.

This clonotype was counted at least ten times. The genes are TRBV15 and TRBJ2-7; D is possibly TRBD2 (6 bases). CDR1 and CDR2 from the germline V gene are LNHNV and YYDKDF (reference sequence). This CDR3 is built from 15 residues. Trimming pared 5 bases from V and 2 bases from J, leaving 16 bases between. CDR3 region: CATSWGNSGAYEQYF. CDR3 coding DNA: TGTGCCACCAGCTGGGGAAATAGCGGAGCCTACGAGCAGTACTTC.

This clonotype was recorded at least ten times. The chain employs TRBV10-3 and TRBJ2-7; 10 bases agree with TRBD1. V was clipped by 10 bases and J by 4 bases; unmatched bases: 13. This CDR3 region has 15 residues. Germline V CDR1 and CDR2: ENHRY, SYGVKD. CDR3 amino acids: CATAEPGQGIYEQYF. The CDR3 DNA follows: TGTGCCACCGCCGAACCGGGACAGGGGATTTACGAGCAGTACTTC.

This clonotype was seen ten or more times. The V call is TRBV2, the J call TRBJ1-2; D is ambiguous. The V and J ends lost 11 bases and 4 bases respectively, with 17 bases between them. CDR1 is SNHLY, CDR2 FYNNEI, per germline. The CDR3 has 13 residues. In nucleotides, the CDR3 is TGTGCCCCCGGCAGTTCCAGAATCTATGGCTACACCTTC. Protein sequence: CAPGSSRIYGYTF.

This clonotype was counted between two and nine times. This rearrangement joins TRBV30 to TRBJ2-5; D is possibly TRBD1 (5 bases). CDR1 and CDR2 (germline): GTSNPN, SVGIG (reference sequence). This CDR3 is built from 13 residues. V was clipped by 2 bases and J by 5 bases, with 12 bases between them. CDR3: CAWSSTDIETQYF. The CDR3 DNA sequence: TGTGCCTGGAGTTCGACAGATATTGAGACCCAGTACTTC.

This clonotype was found many times. CDR3 protein: CASSFRNEAFF. The CDR3 DNA is TGTGCCAGCAGCTTCAGGAATGAAGCTTTCTTT. The J gene is TRBJ1-1, the V gene TRBV5-6; D not certain. Trimming pared 2 bases from V and 7 bases from J, leaving 6 bases between. The CDR3 runs to 11 residues. CDR1 is SGHDT, CDR2 YYEEEE, per germline.

The rearrangement uses TRBV7-9 and TRBJ1-2; D call uncertain. Germline V CDR1 and CDR2: SEHNR, FQNEAQ (reference sequence). The CDR3 spans 11 residues. Trimming left V 4 bases short and J 7 bases short, with 7 bases between. In DNA form, the CDR3 reads TGTGCCAGCAGCTCTAATCTTGGCTACACCTTC. Amino acids: CASSSNLGYTF.

There are many counts of this clonotype. The V call is TRBV7-9, the J call TRBJ1-3, with D unclear. Germline V gene sequence: CDR1 SEHNR, CDR2 FQNEAQ (reference sequence). The CDR3 covers 15 residues. The V gene lost 2 bases and the J gene lost 0 bases, with 8 bases spanning the gap. In DNA, the CDR3 is TGTGCCAGCAGCTTACCTTCCCTCTCTGGAAACACCATATATTTT. Protein product: CASSLPSLSGNTIYF.

This clonotype was seen at least ten times. The chain has TRBV7-2 and TRBJ1-2, with TRBD1 identical over 8 bases. The CDR3 is made up of 14 amino acids. V shed 5 bases and J 7 bases; nucleotides not matched to a gene: 9. Germline CDR1 is SGHTA and CDR2 is FQGNSA. CDR3 sequence reads: CASSPGTGQGGYTF. The CDR3 region has the DNA TGTGCCAGCAGCCCCGGGACAGGTCAGGGTGGCTACACCTTC.

This clonotype was recorded only once. V usage is TRBV10-2 and J usage is TRBJ2-7; D is perhaps TRBD2 (5 bases). The CDR3 length is 14 residues. Germline lookup yields CDR1 WSHSY and CDR2 SAAADI. Trimming took 4 bases from V and 1 from J, leaving 11 bases between them. In nucleotides, the CDR3 is TGCGCCAGCAGTGTGGCCGGGATTTCCTACGAGCAGTACTTC. It encodes CASSVAGISYEQYF.

The CDR3 region is CATSDRTSGPTDTQYF. The CDR3 coding sequence is TGTGCCACCAGTGACCGTACTAGCGGTCCCACAGATACGCAGTATTTT. V and J are TRBV24-1 and TRBJ2-3; 8 nucleotides align to TRBD2. Germline values: CDR1 KGHDR, CDR2 SFDVKD. V lost 4 bases to trimming and J lost 2 bases; unmatched junction nucleotides: 7. The CDR3 sequence is 16 residues long.

The CDR3 is CASSATGLLNTGELFF. CDR3 DNA: TGTGCCAGCAGCGCGACAGGACTATTGAACACCGGGGAGCTGTTTTTT. The chain joins TRBV7-9 to TRBJ2-2; D may match TRBD1 or TRBD2 (6 bases each). The germline V gene encodes CDR1 SEHNR and CDR2 FQNEAQ (reference sequence). V was cut by 5 bases and J by 1 base, with 14 bases left in between. This CDR3 comprises 16 residues. The entire variable domain, with the rest obtained from reference TRBV7-9 and TRBJ2-2, is as follows: DTGVSQNPRHKITKRGQNVTFRCDPISEHNRLYWYRQTLGQGPEFLTYFQNEAQLEKSRLLSDRFSAERPKGSFSTLEIQRTEQGDSAMYLCASSATGLLNTGELFFGEGSRLTVL.

This clonotype was seen a handful of times. Germline and junction disagree at one end, which may indicate a read error. The J gene is TRBJ2-5, the V gene TRBV2; 7 bases map to TRBD2. CDR1 SNHLY and CDR2 FYNNEI come from the germline V gene. The CDR3 covers 12 residues. This CDR3 is CASSGGGEAQYF. The CDR3 DNA is TGTGCCAGCAGTGGGGGGGGAGAGGCCCAGTACTTC.

For this clonotype: Because the CDR3 is missing its conserved closing phenylalanine or tryptophan, this is likely a read error. Because the CDR3's place on the DNA is in doubt, the DNA is left out and the CDR3 is given as listed by TCRdb. The CDR3 here is CAISERTFY. The V gene is TRBV10-3, the J gene TRBJ1-1; TRBD1 is the table's D call, not checked against the DNA. The CDR3 is 9 amino acids in total, end residues counted. Germline-derived CDR1 and CDR2 are ENHRY and SYGVKD.

This sequence joins TRBV7-2 and TRBJ2-3; D assignment may be TRBD1 or TRBD2 (6 bases each). The V and J ends lost 5 bases and 0 bases respectively, with 12 bases between them. Germline CDR1 SGHTA, CDR2 FQGNSA. The CDR3 loop spans 15 amino acids. As DNA, the CDR3 is TGTGCCAGCAGCCGCGGGACAATAAGCACAGATACGCAGTATTTT. Translated: CASSRGTISTDTQYF.

This clonotype came up a few times. The V gene is TRBV11-2, the J gene TRBJ2-7; 7 nucleotides agree with TRBD2. The CDR3 is made up of 14 amino acids. The ends lost 7 bases at V and 3 bases at J; junction bases unmatched: 9. Germline V gives CDR1 SGHAT, CDR2 FQNNGV. CDR3: CASMPTGGNYEQYF. CDR3 DNA sequence: TGTGCCAGCATGCCGACCGGGGGGAACTACGAGCAGTACTTC.

The gene calls are TRBV19 and TRBJ2-7, with 10 bases aligning to TRBD2. The V gene end was trimmed by 7 bases and the J gene end by 0 bases; junction bases not matched to a gene: 6. The CDR3 extends over 15 amino acids. CDR1 is LNHDA, CDR2 SQIVND, per germline (reference sequence). CDR3 loop: CASKPSGGSSYEQYF. In DNA, the CDR3 is TGTGCCAGTAAGCCTAGCGGGGGTTCCTCCTACGAGCAGTACTTC.

This clonotype was seen ten or more times. V is TRBV7-2 and J is TRBJ2-7; D call uncertain. Germline V CDR1 and CDR2: SGHTA, FQGNSA. The CDR3 contains 14 residues. Trimming removed 0 bases at V and 7 bases at J, with 13 bases between. CDR3 protein: CASSLAVDPREQYF. For the CDR3, the DNA is TGTGCCAGCAGCTTAGCGGTGGACCCTAGGGAGCAGTACTTC.

This chain joins TRBV5-6 and TRBJ1-5; no clear D gene. CDR3 length: 14 amino acids. V was cut by 0 bases and J by 3 bases, with 7 bases left in between. CDR1 is SGHDT and CDR2 is YYEEEE in the germline V gene. For the CDR3, the DNA is TGTGCCAGCAGCTTGGTCCAGTACAATCAGCCCCAGCATTTT. Amino acids: CASSLVQYNQPQHF.

V gene TRBV5-1 combines with J gene TRBJ2-5; 7 bases are shared with TRBD1. CDR3 size: 14 residues. Trimming cost V 2 bases and J 6 bases; bases outside gene matches: 7. Germline lookup yields CDR1 SGHRS and CDR2 YFSETQ. The CDR3 bases are TGCGCCAGCAGCTTAGAGACAGGGATAAAGACCCAGTACTTC. Translation: CASSLETGIKTQYF.

Details on this clonotype: This could be a read error, since a much larger clone is one nucleotide away. The chain uses TRBV12-3 or TRBV12-4 and TRBJ1-1, with D perhaps TRBD1 (5 bases). This CDR3 is 11 amino acids long. The CDR3 is CAGRDPTEAFF. CDR3 in DNA: TGTGCCGGCAGGGACCCGACTGAAGCTTTCTTT.